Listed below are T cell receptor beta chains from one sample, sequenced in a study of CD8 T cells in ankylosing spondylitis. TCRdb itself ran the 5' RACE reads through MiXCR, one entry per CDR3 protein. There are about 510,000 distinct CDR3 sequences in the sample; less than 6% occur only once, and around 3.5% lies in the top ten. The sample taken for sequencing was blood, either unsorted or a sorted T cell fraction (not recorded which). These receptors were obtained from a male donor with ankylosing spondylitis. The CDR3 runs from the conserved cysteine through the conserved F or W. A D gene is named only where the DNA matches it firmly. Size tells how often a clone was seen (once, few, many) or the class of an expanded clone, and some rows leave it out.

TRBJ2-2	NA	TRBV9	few	CASSLGTENTGELFF	TGTGCCAGCAGCTTGGGGACCGAGAACACCGGGGAGCTGTTTTTT
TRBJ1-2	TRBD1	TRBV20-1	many	CSASLGQVLGGYTF	TGCAGTGCTTCCCTGGGACAGGTTCTAGGGGGCTACACCTTC
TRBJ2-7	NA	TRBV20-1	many	CSAIPGYEQYF	TGCAGTGCTATTCCAGGCTACGAGCAGTACTTC
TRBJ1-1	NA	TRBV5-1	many	CASSLGQRNEAFF	TGCGCCAGCAGCTTGGGACAGCGGAATGAAGCTTTCTTT
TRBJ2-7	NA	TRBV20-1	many	CSARDHRGGYEQYF	TGCAGTGCTAGAGATCACCGAGGAGGCTACGAGCAGTACTTC
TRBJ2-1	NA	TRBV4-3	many	CASSQERPGNEQFF	TGCGCCAGCAGCCAAGAAAGGCCTGGCAATGAGCAGTTCTTC
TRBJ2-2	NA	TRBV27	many	CASSLRPNTGELFF	TGTGCCAGCAGTCTCCGTCCGAACACCGGGGAGCTGTTTTTT
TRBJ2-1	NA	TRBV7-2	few	CASSPGRPSYNEQFF	TGTGCCAGCAGCCCGGGTCGTCCTTCCTACAATGAGCAGTTCTTC
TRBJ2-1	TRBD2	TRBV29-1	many	CSAKAGGFYNEQFF	TGCAGCGCCAAAGCGGGAGGGTTCTACAATGAGCAGTTCTTC
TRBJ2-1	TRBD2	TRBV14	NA	CACSQVGSGRAYNEQFF	TGTGCCTGCAGCCAAGTAGGTAGCGGGAGGGCCTACAATGAGCAGTTCTTC
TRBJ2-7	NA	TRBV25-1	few	CASSEIGAKGYEQYF	TGTGCCAGCAGTGAAATCGGGGCTAAGGGCTACGAGCAGTACTTC
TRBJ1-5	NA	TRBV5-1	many	CASSLSADQPQHF	TGCGCCAGCAGCTTGAGCGCAGATCAGCCCCAGCATTTT
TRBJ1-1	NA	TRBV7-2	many	CASTVSPGTEAFF	TGTGCCAGCACCGTGTCCCCCGGAACTGAAGCTTTCTTT
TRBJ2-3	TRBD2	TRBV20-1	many	CSARKREGHTDTQYF	TGCAGTGCTAGAAAGCGGGAGGGTCACACAGATACGCAGTATTTT
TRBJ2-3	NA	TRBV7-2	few	CASSFRTHPSTDTQYF	TGTGCCAGCAGCTTTAGGACACATCCTAGCACAGATACGCAGTATTTT
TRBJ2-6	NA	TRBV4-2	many	CASSQEHSGANVLTF	TGTGCCAGCAGCCAAGAACACTCTGGGGCCAACGTCCTGACTTTC
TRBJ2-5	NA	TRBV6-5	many	CASSYREPSRRETQYF	TGTGCCAGCAGTTACAGGGAACCTAGTAGGAGGGAGACCCAGTACTTC
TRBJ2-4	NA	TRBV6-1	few	CASSEFGGAGIQYF	TGTGCCAGCAGTGAATTCGGAGGAGCTGGCATTCAGTACTTC
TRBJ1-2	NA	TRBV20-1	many	CSADSDGYTF	TGCAGTGCTGACAGTGATGGCTACACCTTC
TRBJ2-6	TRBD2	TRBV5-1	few	CASELAASSGANVLTF	TGCGCCAGCGAACTAGCGGCGTCATCTGGGGCCAACGTCCTGACTTTC
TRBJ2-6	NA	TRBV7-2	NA	CASSFRVGGANVLTF	TGTGCCAGCAGCTTCAGGGTAGGAGGGGCCAACGTCCTGACTTTC
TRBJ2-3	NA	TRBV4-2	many	CASSQDTSWYTQYF	TGTGCCAGCAGCCAAGATACTAGCTGGTATACGCAGTATTTT
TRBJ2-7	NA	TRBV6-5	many	CASSYLRQGIYEQYF	TGTGCCAGCAGTTACTTGCGGCAGGGGATCTACGAGCAGTACTTC
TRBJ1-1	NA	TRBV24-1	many	CATRDRANTEAFF	TGTGCCACCAGGGACCGGGCCAACACTGAAGCTTTCTTT
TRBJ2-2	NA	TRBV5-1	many	CASSGHGTVNTGELFF	TGCGCCAGCAGCGGACATGGGACGGTGAACACCGGGGAGCTGTTTTTT
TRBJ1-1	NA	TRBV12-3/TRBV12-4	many	CASTTRLDAFF	TGTGCCAGCACCACTAGGCTGGACGCTTTCTTT
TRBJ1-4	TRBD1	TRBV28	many	CASSHPGQGSSGKLFF	TGTGCCAGCAGCCATCCCGGACAGGGATCATCAGGAAAACTGTTTTTT
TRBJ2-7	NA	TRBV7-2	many	CASSLVLAVEYEQYF	TGTGCCAGCAGCTTAGTCCTTGCCGTCGAGTACGAGCAGTACTTC
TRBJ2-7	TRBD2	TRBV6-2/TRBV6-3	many	CASSKGLAEIYEQYF	TGTGCCAGCAGTAAGGGACTAGCGGAGATCTACGAGCAGTACTTC
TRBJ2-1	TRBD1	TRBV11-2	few	CASSPSPGQGTYNEQFF	TGTGCCAGCAGCCCTAGTCCCGGACAGGGCACCTACAATGAGCAGTTCTTC
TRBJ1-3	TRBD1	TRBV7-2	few	CASSSPRDSINTIYF	TGTGCCAGCAGCTCCCCTAGGGACAGTATAAACACCATATATTTT
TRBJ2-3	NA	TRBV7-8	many	CASSPQTPARTDTQYF	TGTGCCAGCAGTCCTCAGACTCCGGCTCGCACAGATACGCAGTATTTT
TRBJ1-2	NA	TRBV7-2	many	CASSFSTVAARGGYTF	TGTGCCAGCAGCTTTTCTACCGTCGCGGCAAGGGGTGGCTACACCTTC
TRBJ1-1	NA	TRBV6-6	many	CASSYAPLIEAFF	TGTGCCAGCAGTTACGCGCCCTTAATTGAAGCTTTCTTT
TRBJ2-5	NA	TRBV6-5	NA	CASSYSNSGAQYF	TGTGCCAGCAGTTACTCTAATTCCGGAGCCCAGTACTTC
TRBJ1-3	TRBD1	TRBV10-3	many	CAIRPTGRSGNTIYF	TGTGCCATCAGACCGACAGGGAGGTCTGGAAACACCATATATTTT
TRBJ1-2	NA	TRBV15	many	CATSGGQTANYGYTF	TGTGCCACCAGCGGTGGACAGACGGCTAACTATGGCTACACCTTC
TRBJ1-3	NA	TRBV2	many	CASRNRENIGSGNTIYF	TGTGCCAGCAGAAACAGGGAGAATATTGGATCTGGAAACACCATATATTTT
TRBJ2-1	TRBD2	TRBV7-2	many	CASSLLAGEIYNEQFF	TGTGCCAGCAGCTTGCTAGCGGGGGAAATCTACAATGAGCAGTTCTTC
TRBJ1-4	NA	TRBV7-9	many	CASSLDHQMLFF	TGTGCCAGCAGCTTAGATCATCAAATGCTGTTTTTT
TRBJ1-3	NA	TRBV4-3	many	CASSQDSNSGNTIYF	TGCGCCAGCAGCCAAGATTCGAACTCTGGAAACACCATATATTTT
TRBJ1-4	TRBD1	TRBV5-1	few	CASSWEGTGAEKLFF	TGCGCCAGCAGCTGGGAGGGGACAGGGGCAGAAAAACTGTTTTTT
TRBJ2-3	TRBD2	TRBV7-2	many	CASSISPSGSTDTQYF	TGTGCCAGCTCTATCTCGCCTAGCGGCTCCACAGATACGCAGTATTTT